Following are 10 T cell receptor beta chains from one sample sequenced in a study of blood T cell repertoires in COVID-19. Clones were read by immunoSEQ multiplex PCR, and TCRdb kept only the in-frame ones, dropping some. Among about 200,000 clones listed, more than 75% were seen once. Sequencing was performed on PBMCs or T cells enriched from blood (not recorded which). These receptors were taken from a woman in her forties with acute COVID-19.

V and J are TRBV20-1 and TRBJ2-7; TRBD2 aligns across 7 bases. V trimming: 3 bases; J trimming: 4 bases; junction bases outside the gene matches: 12. Germline V CDR1 and CDR2: DFQATT, SNEGSKA (reference sequence). The CDR3 extends over 15 amino acids. CDR3 sequence: CSASRPASGGYEQYF. The CDR3 DNA reads as TGCAGTGCTAGTCGACCGGCTAGCGGTGGTTACGAGCAGTACTTC.

The V call is TRBV3-1 (or the pseudogene TRBV3-2), the J call TRBJ2-2; 7 nucleotides match TRBD2. Germline CDR1 LGHDT, CDR2 YNNKEL (reference sequence). This CDR3 spans 17 amino acids. V lost 4 bases and J lost 0; bases outside the gene matches: 8. The CDR3 protein is CASSPLRGGTNTGELFF. For the CDR3, the DNA is TGTGCCAGCAGCCCCTTACGCGGGGGTACGAACACCGGGGAGCTGTTTTTT.

This chain links TRBV19 with TRBJ2-1; no reliable D call. V was clipped by 5 bases and J by 4 bases, with 18 bases between them. The CDR3 spans 16 residues. Germline lookup yields CDR1 LNHDA and CDR2 SQIVND (reference sequence). The CDR3 DNA follows: TGTGCCAGTAGTGACACATCCTTTTCGTCTTACAATGAGCAGTTCTTC. Translating gives CASSDTSFSSYNEQFF.

This clone was seen a single time. The V call is TRBV6-2 or TRBV6-3, the J call TRBJ2-7; no firm D call. Germline CDR1 reads MNHEY; CDR2 reads SVGEGT. The length of the CDR3 is 13 residues. V was shortened by 0 bases and J by 2 bases, with 5 bases between the two germline ends. Here the CDR3 DNA reads TGTGCCAGCAGTTACTCTCAGACCTACGAGCAGTACTTC. This gives the protein CASSYSQTYEQYF.

This clone was observed a single time. V is TRBV2 and J is TRBJ2-7; 7 nucleotides align to TRBD1. With V trimmed by 1 base and J by 3 bases, 6 bases remained unmatched. In germline, CDR1 is SNHLY, CDR2 FYNNEI. The CDR3 contains 15 residues. The CDR3 DNA reads as TGTGCCAGCAGTGAAGTATCGGGACAGTTCTACGAGCAGTACTTC. Translated: CASSEVSGQFYEQYF.

For the CDR3, the DNA is TGTGCCAGCAGCTTTCGGACTAGCGGGAGGTCCTACGAGCAGTACTTC. The encoded protein is CASSFRTSGRSYEQYF. This rearrangement joins TRBV11-2 to TRBJ2-7, with 14 bases matching TRBD2. The CDR3 is 16 amino acids. Germline lookup yields CDR1 SGHAT and CDR2 FQNNGV. V lost 3 bases to trimming and J lost 1 base; unmatched junction nucleotides: 2.

This chain connects TRBV10-3 to TRBJ1-2; possible D gene TRBD1, 6 bases. This CDR3 has 14 amino acids. Trimming removed 0 bases from V and 8 bases from J, with 13 bases in between. CDR1 is ENHRY and CDR2 is SYGVKD in the germline V gene. CDR3 protein: CAISESRDTRGYTF. As DNA, the CDR3 is TGTGCCATCAGTGAGTCCCGGGACACTCGCGGCTACACCTTC.

This sequence joins TRBV20-1 and TRBJ2-3, with D perhaps TRBD2 (6 bases). Germline V gene data show CDR1 as DFQATT and CDR2 as SNEGSKA (reference sequence). The CDR3 is 14 amino acids. V gave up 3 bases and J gave up 2 bases, with 12 bases separating them. The chain's CDR3 is CSASGVADTDTQYF. The DNA for the CDR3 is TGCAGTGCTAGTGGAGTAGCGGACACAGATACGCAGTATTTT.

The V and J genes are TRBV5-1 and TRBJ1-2, with D maybe TRBD1 (6 bases). The CDR3 covers 15 residues. Trimming cost V 0 bases and J 7 bases, with 16 bases left between them. CDR1 is SGHRS, CDR2 YFSETQ, per germline. The CDR3 reads CASSLVTGGDLGYTF. In DNA, the CDR3 is TGCGCCAGCAGCTTGGTGACAGGTGGGGATCTTGGCTACACCTTC.

V gene TRBV5-6 combines with J gene TRBJ2-2; D is possibly TRBD2 (6 bases). Trimming stripped 4 bases from V and 5 bases from J, with 21 bases between. Germline V lookup: CDR1 SGHDT, CDR2 YYEEEE. The CDR3 is made up of 17 amino acids. The CDR3 region has the DNA TGTGCCAGCAGCACCTACGGCGCGGGGTCGGTAACCGGGGAGCTGTTTTTT. Protein sequence: CASSTYGAGSVTGELFF.